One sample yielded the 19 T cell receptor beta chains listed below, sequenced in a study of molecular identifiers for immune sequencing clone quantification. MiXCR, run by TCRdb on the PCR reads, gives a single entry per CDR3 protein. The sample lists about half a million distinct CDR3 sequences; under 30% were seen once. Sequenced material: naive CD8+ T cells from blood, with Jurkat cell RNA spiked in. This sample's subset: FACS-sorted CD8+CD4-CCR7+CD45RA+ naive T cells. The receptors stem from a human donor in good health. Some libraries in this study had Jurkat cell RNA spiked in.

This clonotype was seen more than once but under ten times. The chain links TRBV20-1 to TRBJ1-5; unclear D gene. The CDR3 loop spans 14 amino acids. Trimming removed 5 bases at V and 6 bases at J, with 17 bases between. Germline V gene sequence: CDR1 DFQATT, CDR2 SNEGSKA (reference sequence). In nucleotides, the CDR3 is TGCAGTGCTCAGAGTAGGGAGGAGGGTCAGCCCCAGCATTTT. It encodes CSAQSREEGQPQHF.

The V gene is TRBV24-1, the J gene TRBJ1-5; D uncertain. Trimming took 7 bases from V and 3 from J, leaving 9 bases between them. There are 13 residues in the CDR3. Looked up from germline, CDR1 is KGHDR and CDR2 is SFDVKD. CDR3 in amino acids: CATSDGDNQPQHF. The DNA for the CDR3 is TGTGCCACCAGCGACGGAGACAATCAGCCCCAGCATTTT.

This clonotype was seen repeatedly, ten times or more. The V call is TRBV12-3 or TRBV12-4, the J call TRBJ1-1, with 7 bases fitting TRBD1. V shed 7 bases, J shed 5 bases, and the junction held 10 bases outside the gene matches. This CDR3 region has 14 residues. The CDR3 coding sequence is TGTGCCAGCACCTTACAGGGGCGGCAAACTGAAGCTTTCTTT. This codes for CASTLQGRQTEAFF.

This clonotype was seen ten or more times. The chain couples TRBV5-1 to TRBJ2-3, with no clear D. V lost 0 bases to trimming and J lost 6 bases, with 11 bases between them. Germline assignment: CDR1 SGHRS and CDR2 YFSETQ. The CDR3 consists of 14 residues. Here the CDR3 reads CASSLGSSPDTQYF. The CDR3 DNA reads TGCGCCAGCAGCTTGGGGTCCTCCCCTGATACGCAGTATTTT.

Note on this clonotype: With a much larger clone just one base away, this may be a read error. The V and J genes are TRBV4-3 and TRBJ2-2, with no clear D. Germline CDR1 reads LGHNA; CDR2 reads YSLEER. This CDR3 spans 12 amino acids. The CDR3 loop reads CVSSQGPGELFF. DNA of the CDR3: TGCGTCAGCAGCCAAGGACCCGGGGAGCTGTTTTTT.

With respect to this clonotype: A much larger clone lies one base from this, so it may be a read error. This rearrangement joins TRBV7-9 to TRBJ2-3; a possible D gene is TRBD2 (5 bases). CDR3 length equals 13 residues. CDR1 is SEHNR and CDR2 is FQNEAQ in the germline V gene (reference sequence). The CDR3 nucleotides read TGTGCCGGCAGCTTTGTGGGAGCAGATACGCAGTATTTT. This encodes CAGSFVGADTQYF.

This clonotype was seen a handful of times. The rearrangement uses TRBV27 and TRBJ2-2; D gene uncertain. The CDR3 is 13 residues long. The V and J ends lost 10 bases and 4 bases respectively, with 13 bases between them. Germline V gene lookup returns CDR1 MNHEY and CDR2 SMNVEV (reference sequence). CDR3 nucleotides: TGTGCCACCCGTAGCTTGAGCACCGGGGAGCTGTTTTTT. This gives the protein CATRSLSTGELFF.

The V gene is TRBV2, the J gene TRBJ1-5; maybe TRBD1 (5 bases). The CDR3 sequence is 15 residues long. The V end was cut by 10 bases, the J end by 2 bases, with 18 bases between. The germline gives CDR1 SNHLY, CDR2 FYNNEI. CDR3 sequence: CATLRPGMGNQPQHF. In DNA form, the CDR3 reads TGTGCCACCCTACGCCCAGGGATGGGCAATCAGCCCCAGCATTTT. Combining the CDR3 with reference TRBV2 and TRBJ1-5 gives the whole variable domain EPEVTQTPSHQVTQMGQEVILRCVPISNHLYFYWYRQILGQKVEFLVSFYNNEISEKSEIFDDQFSVERPDGSNFTLKIRSTKLEDSAMYFCATLRPGMGNQPQHFGDGTRLSIL.

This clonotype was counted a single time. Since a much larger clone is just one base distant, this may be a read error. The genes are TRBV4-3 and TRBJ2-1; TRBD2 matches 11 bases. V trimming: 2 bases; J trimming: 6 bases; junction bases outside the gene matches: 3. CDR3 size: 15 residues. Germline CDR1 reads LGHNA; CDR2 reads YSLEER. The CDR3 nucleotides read TGCGCCAGCAGCCAACGACTAGCGGGATGCAATGAGCAGTTCTTC. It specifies CASSQRLAGCNEQFF.

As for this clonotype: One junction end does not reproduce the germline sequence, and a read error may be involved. DNA for the CDR3: TGCGCCAGCAGCCCCGTAAGCGGGAGGGAGAGCCAGTACTTC. Its translation is CASSPVSGRESQYF. The chain combines TRBV4-1 with TRBJ2-5, with 10 bases matching TRBD2. The CDR3 is 14 residues long. Looked up from germline, CDR1 is MGHRA and CDR2 is YSYEKL.

CDR3 nucleotides: TGTGCCAGCAGTGAATATAGGGAAGAGACCCAGTACTTC. Translated: CASSEYREETQYF. The chain uses TRBV2 and TRBJ2-5; no clear D. Germline assignment: CDR1 SNHLY and CDR2 FYNNEI. This CDR3 comprises 13 residues. V was pared by 2 bases and J by 3 bases, with 7 bases between.

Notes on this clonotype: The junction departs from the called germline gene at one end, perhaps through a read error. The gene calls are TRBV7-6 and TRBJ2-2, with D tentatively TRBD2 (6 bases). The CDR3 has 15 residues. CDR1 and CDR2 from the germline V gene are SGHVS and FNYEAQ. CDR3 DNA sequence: TGTGCCAGCAGCTTATTAGAGACGAACACCGGGGGGCTGTTTTTT. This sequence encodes CASSLLETNTGGLFF.

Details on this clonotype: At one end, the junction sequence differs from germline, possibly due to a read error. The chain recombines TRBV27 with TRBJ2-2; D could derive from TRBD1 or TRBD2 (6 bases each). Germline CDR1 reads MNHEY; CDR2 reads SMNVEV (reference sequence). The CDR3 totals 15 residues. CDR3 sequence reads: CASGLSGGWTGELFF. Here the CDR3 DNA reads TGTGCCAGCGGTTTATCCGGGGGCTGGACCGGGGAGCTGTTTTTT.

CDR3 residues: CASSSLWNEQFF. The CDR3 DNA reads as TGTGCCAGCAGTTCTTTATGGAATGAGCAGTTCTTC. The chain uses TRBV6-2 or TRBV6-3 and TRBJ2-1; D unclear. This CDR3 spans 12 amino acids. Germline lookup yields CDR1 MNHEY and CDR2 SVGEGT. V was pared by 4 bases and J by 7 bases, with 8 bases between.

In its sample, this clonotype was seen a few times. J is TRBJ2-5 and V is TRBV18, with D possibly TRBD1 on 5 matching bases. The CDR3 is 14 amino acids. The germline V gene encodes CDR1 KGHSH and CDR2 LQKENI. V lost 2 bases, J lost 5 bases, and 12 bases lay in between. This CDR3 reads CASSPGQGWETQYF. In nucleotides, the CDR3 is TGTGCCAGCTCACCAGGGCAGGGATGGGAGACCCAGTACTTC.

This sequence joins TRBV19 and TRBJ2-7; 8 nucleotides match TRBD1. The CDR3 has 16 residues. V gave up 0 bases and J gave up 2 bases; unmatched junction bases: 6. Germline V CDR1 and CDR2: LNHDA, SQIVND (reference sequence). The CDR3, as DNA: TGTGCCAGTAGTATAGATGGGCCGACAGGGGCCTACGAGCAGTACTTC. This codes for CASSIDGPTGAYEQYF. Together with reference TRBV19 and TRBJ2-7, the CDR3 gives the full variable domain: DGGITQSPKYLFRKEGQNVTLSCEQNLNHDAMYWYRQDPGQGLRLIYYSQIVNDFQKGDIAEGYSVSREKKESFPLTVTSAQKNPTAFYLCASSIDGPTGAYEQYFGPGTRLTVT.

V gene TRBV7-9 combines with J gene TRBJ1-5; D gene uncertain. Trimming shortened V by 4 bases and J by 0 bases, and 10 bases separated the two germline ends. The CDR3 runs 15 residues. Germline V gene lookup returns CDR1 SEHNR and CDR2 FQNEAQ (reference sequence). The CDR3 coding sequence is TGTGCCAGCAGCTCCGAGTTGGATAGCAATCAGCCCCAGCATTTT. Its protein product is CASSSELDSNQPQHF. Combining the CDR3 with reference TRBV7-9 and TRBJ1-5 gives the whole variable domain DTGVSQNPRHKITKRGQNVTFRCDPISEHNRLYWYRQTLGQGPEFLTYFQNEAQLEKSRLLSDRFSAERPKGSFSTLEIQRTEQGDSAMYLCASSSELDSNQPQHFGDGTRLSIL.

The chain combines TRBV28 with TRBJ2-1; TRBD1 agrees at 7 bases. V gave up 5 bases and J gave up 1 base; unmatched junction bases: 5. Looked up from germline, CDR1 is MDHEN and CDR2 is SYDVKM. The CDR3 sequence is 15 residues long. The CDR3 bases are TGTGCCAGCAGTGAAGAGACAGGGTCCTACAATGAGCAGTTCTTC. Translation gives CASSEETGSYNEQFF. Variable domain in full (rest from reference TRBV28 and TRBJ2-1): DVKVTQSSRYLVKRTGEKVFLECVQDMDHENMFWYRQDPGLGLRLIYFSYDVKMKEKGDIPEGYSVSREKKERFSLILESASTNQTSMYLCASSEETGSYNEQFFGPGTRLTVL.

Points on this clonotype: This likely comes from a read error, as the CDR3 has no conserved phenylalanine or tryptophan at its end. The CDR3 sequence is CASSPDRGPDTQYI. The CDR3 DNA sequence: TGTGCCAGCTCACCCGACAGGGGTCCAGATACGCAGTATATT. The chain has TRBV18 and TRBJ2-3; the match to TRBD1 covers 8 bases. Trimming cost V 3 bases and J 4 bases; bases outside gene matches: 3. The germline gives CDR1 KGHSH, CDR2 LQKENI. CDR3 length: 14 amino acids.